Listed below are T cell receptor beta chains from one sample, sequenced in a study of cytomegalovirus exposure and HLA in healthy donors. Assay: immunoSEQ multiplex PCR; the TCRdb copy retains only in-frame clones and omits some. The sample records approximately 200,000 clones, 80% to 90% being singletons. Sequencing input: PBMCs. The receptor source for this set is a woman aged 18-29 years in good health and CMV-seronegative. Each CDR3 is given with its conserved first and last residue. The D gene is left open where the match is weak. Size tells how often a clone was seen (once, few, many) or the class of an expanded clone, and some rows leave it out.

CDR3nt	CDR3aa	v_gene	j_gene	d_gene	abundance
TGTGCCAGCTCCCAGGGACAGACCTTCGGAAACATTCAGTACTTC	CASSQGQTFGNIQYF	TRBV18	TRBJ2-4	TRBD1	-
TGTGCCAGCAGCTTGGGACAGGGGGCGGGCACTGAAGCTTTCTTT	CASSLGQGAGTEAFF	TRBV5-6	TRBJ1-1	TRBD1	once
TGTGCCAGCAGTGATAAGCGGGAGTGCGCTGAGCAGTTCTTC	CASSDKRECAEQFF	TRBV6-1	TRBJ2-1	TRBD2	-
TGCGCCAGCAGTCAATGGGACACCAACTCTGGAAACACCATATATTTT	CASSQWDTNSGNTIYF	TRBV23-1	TRBJ1-3	-	-
TGCGCCAGTAGCCTACGGAGCGGGGGTCATCGGGAGCAGTACTTC	CASSLRSGGHREQYF	TRBV5-1	TRBJ2-7	TRBD2	-
TGTGCCAGCAGCCCGACTTCATGGATCTACAATGGGCAGTTCTTC	CASSPTSWIYNGQFF	TRBV7-9	TRBJ2-1	-	-
TGCGCCAGCAGCCCCGGGACTGGAACCTACGAGCAGTACTTC	CASSPGTGTYEQYF	TRBV4-1	TRBJ2-7	-	-
TGTGCCAGCGGACGGGCCGGGACAGGGTTAAACACCATATATTTT	CASGRAGTGLNTIYF	TRBV6-1	TRBJ1-3	TRBD1	-
TGTGCCAGCAGCCAAGATAGCGGTCCCTACGAGCAGTACTTC	CASSQDSGPYEQYF	TRBV4-2	TRBJ2-7	-	-
TGTGCCAGCAGTTGGACTTTCTCCGAGCAGTACTTC	CASSWTFSEQYF	TRBV28	TRBJ2-7	-	-
TGTGCCAGTAGTTTCACAGGATGGGGCACTGAAGCTTTCTTT	CASSFTGWGTEAFF	TRBV19	TRBJ1-1	-	-
TGTGCCAGCAGCTGGGACACCTACGAGCAGTACTTC	CASSWDTYEQYF	TRBV7-9	TRBJ2-7	-	-
TGCGCCAGCAGCCAAGATTTGTGGGAGTGGATGTACTTC	CASSQDLWEWMYF	TRBV4-1	TRBJ2-7	-	-
TGTGCCAGCAGTGCCACCCCACAGTTAGGCTACACCTTC	CASSATPQLGYTF	TRBV28	TRBJ1-2	-	-
TGCGCCAGCAGCCAAGATCCCCCTAGCGGGAGGGATAATGAGCAGTTCTTC	CASSQDPPSGRDNEQFF	TRBV4-3	TRBJ2-1	TRBD2	once
TGTGCCAGCAGTGACGGGGGGAAGGATGAGCAGTTCTTC	CASSDGGKDEQFF	TRBV2	TRBJ2-1	TRBD2	-
TGTGCCAGCAGCATGAACTGGGGCGATACGCAGTATTTT	CASSMNWGDTQYF	TRBV5-4	TRBJ2-3	-	-
TGTGCCAGCAGCCCCCACGGGACTGTCTACGAGCAGTACTTC	CASSPHGTVYEQYF	TRBV9	TRBJ2-7	-	-
TGCGCCAGCAGCCACCAGACAGGGGGCAATCAGCCCCAGCATTTT	CASSHQTGGNQPQHF	TRBV4-1	TRBJ1-5	TRBD1	once
TGCAGCGTTGAAGTGGGCCGCTCCTACAATGAGCAGTTCTTC	CSVEVGRSYNEQFF	TRBV29-1	TRBJ2-1	-	-
TGTGCCAGCAGCCAACCCGTAGGGGGCTTCTCCTTCTACGAGCAGTACTTC	CASSQPVGGFSFYEQYF	TRBV7-9	TRBJ2-7	TRBD1	-
TGTGCCAGCAACGCACAGGGGTCCAGCACAGATACGCAGTATTTT	CASNAQGSSTDTQYF	TRBV7-9	TRBJ2-3	TRBD1	-
TGTGCCAGCAGCCAAGTCAGAACCTCTGGGGCCAACGTCCTGACTTTC	CASSQVRTSGANVLTF	TRBV4-2	TRBJ2-6	-	-
TGTGCCAGCAGTTACTCGATTACAGTGAACACTGAAGCTTTCTTT	CASSYSITVNTEAFF	TRBV6-5	TRBJ1-1	-	-
TGTGCCAGCAGCGCAATACAGGGGATATATACTAACTATGGCTACACCTTC	CASSAIQGIYTNYGYTF	TRBV9	TRBJ1-2	TRBD1	-
TGTGCCAGCAGCCTCGGGGCTGGGGCCAACGTCCTGACTTTC	CASSLGAGANVLTF	TRBV7-3	TRBJ2-6	-	-
TGTGCCAGCAGTCCTGGGACTAGCGGCTACAATGAGCAGTTCTTC	CASSPGTSGYNEQFF	TRBV27	TRBJ2-1	TRBD2	few
TGTGCCTGGACCCTCCTCGGGTACACTGAAGCTTTCTTT	CAWTLLGYTEAFF	TRBV30	TRBJ1-1	-	once
TGCGCCAGCAGTGAGTCCCCCTCGGGGAAAGGGCGGAACACTGAAGCTTTCTTT	CASSESPSGKGRNTEAFF	TRBV10-1	TRBJ1-1	-	-
TGCGCCAGCAGCCGAAGGGCTAGCGGATACTACGAGCAGTACTTC	CASSRRASGYYEQYF	TRBV4-1	TRBJ2-7	TRBD2	-
TGTGCCAGCAGTTCGACTAATGAAAAACTGTTTTTT	CASSSTNEKLFF	TRBV28	TRBJ1-4	-	-
TGTGCCAGCAGTGATGTACAGGGACACACCGGGGAGCTGTTTTTT	CASSDVQGHTGELFF	TRBV2	TRBJ2-2	-	-
TGTGCCAGCAGTGGCCGGGACAGGACCAATCAGCCCCAGCATTTT	CASSGRDRTNQPQHF	TRBV28	TRBJ1-5	TRBD1	-
TGTGCCAGCAGTTTCGGCCAGACAACAGATACGCAGTATTTT	CASSFGQTTDTQYF	TRBV27	TRBJ2-3	-	once
TGTGCCAGCAGGCCTAGCGGGATGACCTACAATGAGCAGTTCTTC	CASRPSGMTYNEQFF	TRBV6-1	TRBJ2-1	TRBD2	-
TGTGCCAGCAGCGAGGTTGTTGGGGGCCGGTTCTTC	CASSEVVGGRFF	TRBV7-2	TRBJ2-1	-	-
TGTGCCAGCAGCCCTGGATTATCTAGCGGGAGCACAGATACGCAGTATTTT	CASSPGLSSGSTDTQYF	TRBV7-6	TRBJ2-3	TRBD2	-
TGTGCCAGCAGTTTCCCGCCGACCCGTGACAGAGCCTACGAGCAGTACTTC	CASSFPPTRDRAYEQYF	TRBV28	TRBJ2-7	-	once
TGTGCCAGTTCGACAGGGGACCGGGCTGAAGCTTTCTTT	CASSTGDRAEAFF	TRBV19	TRBJ1-1	TRBD1	-
TGTGCCAGCAGCTTAGCACCAGAGAACACTGAAGCTTTCTTT	CASSLAPENTEAFF	TRBV7-9	TRBJ1-1	-	-
TGTGCCACCTCCATGCCAGGGGGTGGAAACACCATATATTTT	CATSMPGGGNTIYF	TRBV28	TRBJ1-3	TRBD1	once
TGTGCCAGCAGCCCCGCCCTAACAGGGAAGCCCTCGAATGAGCAGTTCTTC	CASSPALTGKPSNEQFF	TRBV7-9	TRBJ2-1	-	-
TGCGCCAGCAGCTTGGATAGCGGGAGGAACACCGGGGAGCTGTTTTTT	CASSLDSGRNTGELFF	TRBV5-1	TRBJ2-2	TRBD2	-
TGTGCCAGCAGCTTATGGGGACAGGGATACAATGAGCAGTTCTTC	CASSLWGQGYNEQFF	TRBV7-8	TRBJ2-1	TRBD1	few